Listed below are T cell receptor beta chains from one sample, sequenced in a study of T cells in tuberculosis. Clones were read by immunoSEQ multiplex PCR, and TCRdb kept only the in-frame ones, dropping some. Found here are 25,000 to 40,000 clones, 70% to 90% of them singletons; the top ten hold about 5.2%. Source: PBMCs, taken at tuberculosis diagnosis. The receptors derive from an adult with tuberculosis. The CDR3 runs from the conserved cysteine through the conserved F or W. D genes are given only for firm matches. Some rows mark clone size as missing; the rest say once, few, many or name a class of expanded clone.

DNA	CDR3	V	size	J	D
TGTGCCAGCAGTGAGGCCAGGGGTGACACCGGGGAGCTGTTTTTT	CASSEARGDTGELFF	TRBV2	.	TRBJ2-2	.
TGCGCCAGCAGCCAAGAGCGACTAGCGGGGTACACCGGGGAGCTGTTTTTT	CASSQERLAGYTGELFF	TRBV4-1	.	TRBJ2-2	TRBD2
TGTGCCAGCAGCAGGGGGATCATGAACACTGAAGCTTTCTTT	CASSRGIMNTEAFF	TRBV6-5	.	TRBJ1-1	TRBD1
TGTGCCAGCAGTGCCCTCCGCGGGGGGAGCCTCTCCTACGAGCAGTACTTC	CASSALRGGSLSYEQYF	TRBV6-1	few	TRBJ2-7	TRBD2
TGTGCCAGCAGCTGGGGGGGCGGGAGAAGGGTACCCGAGCAGTTCTTC	CASSWGGGRRVPEQFF	TRBV5-4	.	TRBJ2-1	.
TGTGCCAGTAGTTCTCCGACAGGGGTCACTGAAGCTTTCTTT	CASSSPTGVTEAFF	TRBV19	.	TRBJ1-1	TRBD1
TGTGCCAGCAGCCGACGGGGTTTGAGTCAGCCCCAGCATTTT	CASSRRGLSQPQHF	TRBV5-6	.	TRBJ1-5	.
TGTGCCAGCTCACCAAGCCAGGTAGACAATGAGCAGTTCTTC	CASSPSQVDNEQFF	TRBV18	.	TRBJ2-1	.
TGTGCCATCAGTGAGCCGGAGGCTATGAACACTGAAGCTTTCTTT	CAISEPEAMNTEAFF	TRBV10-3	.	TRBJ1-1	.
TGTGCCTGGAAGGGGACTAGCGGGGGGGAGAAAGCCACAGATACGCAGTATTTT	CAWKGTSGGEKATDTQYF	TRBV30	once	TRBJ2-3	TRBD2
TGTGCCAGCAGTTTAATAACAGGGGTCGAGCAGTACTTC	CASSLITGVEQYF	TRBV27	.	TRBJ2-7	TRBD1
TGTGCCAGCAGCTTGAGCCTCACCGGGGAGCTGTTTTTT	CASSLSLTGELFF	TRBV7-6	.	TRBJ2-2	.
TGTGCCAGCAGCTCTTCCGGGACTAGCGGAGAGACCCAGTACTTC	CASSSSGTSGETQYF	TRBV5-4	.	TRBJ2-5	TRBD2
TGTGCCAGTAGTATGGGACAGGTCTCCTACGAGCAGTACTTC	CASSMGQVSYEQYF	TRBV19	.	TRBJ2-7	TRBD1
TGTGCCAGCAGTCTTCGAACGACAGTTATTCGCACAGATACGCAGTATTTT	CASSLRTTVIRTDTQYF	TRBV27	.	TRBJ2-3	.
TGTGCCAGCAGTGATGGTCGGGCAGGGGGCAAATTGAACACTGAAGCTTTCTTT	CASSDGRAGGKLNTEAFF	TRBV2	.	TRBJ1-1	TRBD1
TGTGCCAGCAGAAAAGCAGCTAGCGGGAGGGCCTCGGGAACCGGGGAGCTGTTTTTT	CASRKAASGRASGTGELFF	TRBV2	.	TRBJ2-2	TRBD2
TGTGCCAGCAGTGTCGAGACAGACACCGGGGAGCTGTTTTTT	CASSVETDTGELFF	TRBV6-1	.	TRBJ2-2	.
TGTGCCAGCAGTCGGGAGGGGCGGGGGGTCACTGAAGCTTTCTTT	CASSREGRGVTEAFF	TRBV27	.	TRBJ1-1	.
TGTGCCAGCAGCTTAGAGGAGGGGTTTTCTGAAGCTTTCTTT	CASSLEEGFSEAFF	TRBV11-1	.	TRBJ1-1	.
TGTGCCAGCAGTTACGATGGGACAGGGGGCGGGGAGCAGTACTTC	CASSYDGTGGGEQYF	TRBV6-6	.	TRBJ2-7	TRBD1
TGTGCCAGCAGTTTAGATGCAGGGAACACCGGGGAGCTGTTTTTT	CASSLDAGNTGELFF	TRBV27	.	TRBJ2-2	.
TGCGCCAGCAGCCGGACAGGGGATTACGCTGAAGCTTTCTTT	CASSRTGDYAEAFF	TRBV5-1	.	TRBJ1-1	TRBD1
TGCGCCAGCAGCCACCAGAGGGTCCAAGGGAATGAGCAGTTCTTC	CASSHQRVQGNEQFF	TRBV4-1	.	TRBJ2-1	.
TGTGCCAGCAGCCGCCCGGGACAACCCAATCAGCCCCAGCATTTT	CASSRPGQPNQPQHF	TRBV11-2	.	TRBJ1-5	.
TGTGCCAGCAGCTTGCAACTAGCGGGTTACAATGAGCAGTTCTTC	CASSLQLAGYNEQFF	TRBV5-6	.	TRBJ2-1	TRBD2
TGTGCCAGCAGCCCTCATGCTTTATTGGTGGGCTATAGCAATCAGCCCCAGCATTTT	CASSPHALLVGYSNQPQHF	TRBV5-4	.	TRBJ1-5	.
TGTGCCAGCACCAGAGACAGTAGCTATAATTCACCCCTCCACTTT	CASTRDSSYNSPLHF	TRBV7-2	.	TRBJ1-6	.
TGTGCCAGCAGCCCCACGGGACTAGCGGGAGCTCGCGAGCAGTACTTC	CASSPTGLAGAREQYF	TRBV11-1	.	TRBJ2-7	TRBD2
TGTGCCAGCAAGAGCGGGACCGGGGGAAACATTCAGTACTTC	CASKSGTGGNIQYF	TRBV6-1	.	TRBJ2-4	TRBD2
TGTGCCTGGAGGGGACAGGGGGCGATTTACGAGCAGTACTTC	CAWRGQGAIYEQYF	TRBV30	.	TRBJ2-7	TRBD1
TGTGCCAGCAGCCAAGAATTACTTAGCAATGAGCAGTTCTTC	CASSQELLSNEQFF	TRBV14	.	TRBJ2-1	.
TGTGCCAGCAGCGCCGGGGCCAAAAACATTCAGTACTTC	CASSAGAKNIQYF	TRBV5-4	.	TRBJ2-4	.
TGCGCCAGCAGCTTGGCCCGAACGGAGGACGAGCAGTACTTC	CASSLARTEDEQYF	TRBV5-1	few	TRBJ2-7	.
TGTGCCAGTACCCACCCGTCGGGGGGATACAATGAGCAGTTCTTC	CASTHPSGGYNEQFF	TRBV19	.	TRBJ2-1	TRBD2
TGTGCCAGCAGTGAATTAGGACGACAGGGGGTATACGAGCAGTACTTC	CASSELGRQGVYEQYF	TRBV25-1	.	TRBJ2-7	TRBD1
TGTGCCTGGACAAGGGGGCTTTACAATGAGCAGTTCTTC	CAWTRGLYNEQFF	TRBV30	few	TRBJ2-1	TRBD1
TGTGCCAGCAAGCTTCACACCGGGGAGCTGTTTTTT	CASKLHTGELFF	TRBV6-1	.	TRBJ2-2	.
TGTGCCAGCAGTTCCTACAGGGGGCAGGGAACTGAAGCTTTCTTT	CASSSYRGQGTEAFF	TRBV27	.	TRBJ1-1	TRBD1
TGCGCCAGCAGCCCCCTACGACAGGGATATAATGAAAAACTGTTTTTT	CASSPLRQGYNEKLFF	TRBV4-1	.	TRBJ1-4	TRBD1
TGTGCCAGCAGTGGGCGGCAGGGAACGAACACTGAAGCTTTCTTT	CASSGRQGTNTEAFF	TRBV6-1	.	TRBJ1-1	.
TGTGCCAGCAGCCAAGAGAGGTGGCTAGCGGGAGACCTCGTCACAGATACGCAGTATTTT	CASSQERWLAGDLVTDTQYF	TRBV14	.	TRBJ2-3	TRBD2
TGCGCCAGCAGCTGGAATGGGCAGGGAACCGGGGAGCTGTTTTTT	CASSWNGQGTGELFF	TRBV5-1	.	TRBJ2-2	.
TGTGCCAGCAGTTCCGGACAGGCGAACACTGAAGCTTTCTTT	CASSSGQANTEAFF	TRBV6-5	.	TRBJ1-1	TRBD1
TGCAGCGTTGCAGGGGAGGAGACCCAGTACTTC	CSVAGEETQYF	TRBV29-1	few	TRBJ2-5	.
TGTGCCAGCAGCTTGGGGCAGGCTAACTATGGCTACACCTTC	CASSLGQANYGYTF	TRBV5-5	.	TRBJ1-2	.
TGCGCCAGCAGCCAAGATTTGGAACAGGGGGAGACCCAGTACTTC	CASSQDLEQGETQYF	TRBV4-3	.	TRBJ2-5	TRBD1
TGTGCCAGCAGTTCAGCTGGACAGGGGGCGGCTAGTAACACCTTC	CASSSAGQGAASNTF	TRBV28	.	TRBJ1-2	TRBD1
TGCGCCAGCAGCCAACCCTTATCCCTAAGGGGTGACACCTTC	CASSQPLSLRGDTF	TRBV4-1	medium-sized	TRBJ1-2	.
TGTGCCAGCAGCCCTACTCGGACAGGGACTGAAGCTTTCTTT	CASSPTRTGTEAFF	TRBV5-4	few	TRBJ1-1	TRBD1
TGTGCCAGCGGGGGGACAGCTAACTATGGCTACACCTTC	CASGGTANYGYTF	TRBV6-5	.	TRBJ1-2	TRBD1
TGCGCCAGCAGCCAAGTCGCGATCGGGACAGGGGCTACCGGGGAGCTGTTTTTT	CASSQVAIGTGATGELFF	TRBV4-1	.	TRBJ2-2	TRBD1
TGTGCCAGCAGTTTCCAACAGGGATCCACTGAAGCTTTCTTT	CASSFQQGSTEAFF	TRBV28	.	TRBJ1-1	.
TGTGCCAGTAGCTCCAAGGGCGGAGGGATCGGATCACCCCTCCACTTT	CASSSKGGGIGSPLHF	TRBV19	few	TRBJ1-6	.
TGTGCCAGCAGTGTTGGAAGCGGTCAAGAGACCCAGTACTTC	CASSVGSGQETQYF	TRBV2	.	TRBJ2-5	.